One sample yielded the 14 T cell receptor beta chains listed below, sequenced in a study of response to subunit inactivated influenza vaccine. TCRdb passed the RT-PCR reads through MiXCR, listing each CDR3 protein once. The sample carries hundreds of thousands of distinct CDR3 sequences, 15% to 19% recorded once. Sample: PBMCs from blood, taken 11 to 12 days after vaccination. Source of these receptors: a man in his fifties or sixties who received an inactivated influenza vaccine.

This chain uses TRBV20-1 with TRBJ2-7, with D possibly matching TRBD1 (7 bases). The V end was cut by 5 bases, the J end by 3 bases, with 17 bases between. The CDR3 contains 14 residues. Germline assignment: CDR1 DFQATT and CDR2 SNEGSKA (reference sequence). The CDR3 region is CSAWRGQLVYEQYF. DNA for the CDR3: TGCAGTGCTTGGAGGGGGCAGTTAGTCTACGAGCAGTACTTC.

The chain joins TRBV29-1 to TRBJ1-2; TRBD1 is a possible D gene (6 bases). Between the trimmed V and J ends, which lost 7 bases and 4 bases, there was a span of 10 bases. The V gene's germline CDR1 is SQVTM and CDR2 ANQGSEA. The CDR3 covers 11 residues. The CDR3 region is CSAQDSYGYTF. The CDR3 DNA reads TGCAGCGCACAGGACAGCTATGGCTACACCTTC.

In this sample, this clonotype turned up a few times. V is TRBV20-1 and J is TRBJ1-2; D possibly corresponds to TRBD1 (6 bases). V was clipped by 1 base and J by 6 bases, with 9 bases between them. Germline values: CDR1 DFQATT, CDR2 SNEGSKA (reference sequence). The CDR3 totals 12 residues. CDR3 coding DNA: TGCAGTGCTAGAGCTGGGGGCCATGGCTACACCTTC. Protein: CSARAGGHGYTF.

V usage is TRBV7-8 and J usage is TRBJ1-3, with TRBD1 as a possible D gene (5 bases). Germline V gene lookup returns CDR1 SGHVS and CDR2 FQNEAQ. The germline V and J ends were trimmed by 4 bases and 7 bases, with 14 bases remaining between them. The CDR3 covers 14 residues. CDR3 in DNA: TGTGCCAGCAGCTCGGGACTGGGGGGGAACACCATATATTTT. Protein: CASSSGLGGNTIYF.

There are a few counts of this clonotype. The chain joins TRBV5-1 to TRBJ2-5; TRBD1 aligns across 12 bases. The junction had 13 bases not matched to a gene; V was cut back by 5 bases and J by 5 bases. The germline V gene has CDR1 SGHRS and CDR2 YFSETQ. There are 17 residues in the CDR3. CDR3 loop: CASSLLPGQGAMETQYF. In DNA form, the CDR3 reads TGCGCCAGCAGTCTTCTCCCGGGACAGGGGGCTATGGAGACCCAGTACTTC.

This clonotype has a handful of counts. This chain uses TRBV7-2 with TRBJ1-2; 7 bases map to TRBD1. V shed 2 bases, J shed 2 bases, and the junction held 2 bases outside the gene matches. The CDR3 spans 14 residues. Germline V gives CDR1 SGHTA, CDR2 FQGNSA. The CDR3 protein is CASSLLQGNYGYTF. The CDR3, as DNA: TGTGCCAGCAGCTTACTACAGGGGAACTATGGCTACACCTTC.

The chain couples TRBV12-3 or TRBV12-4 to TRBJ1-6; D not certain. Trimming stripped 6 bases from V and 9 bases from J, with 27 bases between. The CDR3 covers 18 residues. CDR3 sequence: CASSPPGRGRNGGSPLHF. For the CDR3, the DNA is TGTGCCAGCAGCCCTCCCGGTAGAGGTCGGAATGGAGGTTCACCCCTCCACTTT.

The chain uses TRBV5-1 and TRBJ2-5; D is unresolved. The CDR3 consists of 15 residues. The germline CDR1 and CDR2 sequences are SGHRS and YFSETQ. Trimming stripped 0 bases from V and 4 bases from J, with 13 bases between. CDR3 sequence: CASSLALGPGETQYF. DNA of the CDR3: TGCGCCAGCAGCTTGGCCTTGGGTCCGGGAGAGACCCAGTACTTC.

The sample holds a few counts of this clonotype. The V and J genes are TRBV20-1 and TRBJ2-7, with D perhaps matching TRBD1 or TRBD2 (5 bases each). V lost 4 bases to trimming and J lost 0 bases, with 22 bases between them. This CDR3 has 17 residues. Per germline, CDR1 DFQATT and CDR2 SNEGSKA (reference sequence). The CDR3 here is CSAILGVGGRSSYEQYF. The CDR3 coding sequence is TGCAGTGCTATATTAGGGGTGGGCGGGCGGAGCTCCTACGAGCAGTACTTC.

The chain is built from TRBV5-1 and TRBJ2-3; 13 positions agree with TRBD2. The V and J ends lost 0 bases and 4 bases, in that order; junction bases with no gene match: 5. Germline assignment: CDR1 SGHRS and CDR2 YFSETQ. The CDR3 has 17 amino acids. The CDR3 loop reads CASSLDPTSGRADTQYF. CDR3 sequence (DNA): TGCGCCAGCAGCTTGGACCCTACTAGCGGGAGGGCAGATACGCAGTATTTT.

V usage is TRBV6-5 and J usage is TRBJ2-3; D is perhaps TRBD1 or TRBD2 (5 bases each). Germline assignment: CDR1 MNHEY and CDR2 SVGAGI. The V and J ends lost 3 bases and 8 bases respectively, with 21 bases between them. CDR3 size: 16 residues. In DNA, the CDR3 is TGTGCCAGCAGTTATTACGGATCTAGAGGGGTATCTACGCAGTATTTT. Residues: CASSYYGSRGVSTQYF.

J is TRBJ2-5 and V is TRBV10-3, with D maybe TRBD1 (6 bases). V lost 2 bases and J lost 1, with 11 bases in between. Germline V gene sequence: CDR1 ENHRY, CDR2 SYGVKD. The CDR3 extends over 15 amino acids. The CDR3 region has the DNA TGTGCCATCAGTGAGGTTAGGGACATCCAAGAGACCCAGTACTTC. Its translation: CAISEVRDIQETQYF.

This clonotype was picked up a small number of times. This chain joins TRBV7-9 and TRBJ2-3; no reliable D call. From germline, CDR1 is SEHNR and CDR2 FQNEAQ (reference sequence). The CDR3 length is 15 residues. Trimming cost V 2 bases and J 3 bases, with 12 bases left between them. This chain's CDR3 is CASSLTNVGTDTQYF. The DNA of the CDR3 is TGTGCCAGCAGCTTAACGAACGTGGGGACAGATACGCAGTATTTT.

The gene calls are TRBV7-2 and TRBJ2-1, with a possible D match to TRBD1 (6 bases). The V gene lost 0 bases and the J gene lost 6 bases, with 12 bases spanning the gap. CDR1 SGHTA and CDR2 FQGNSA come from the germline V gene. The CDR3 extends over 15 amino acids. The CDR3 nucleotides read TGTGCCAGCAGCTTAGCGGGGGCCCGGGGCAATGAGCAGTTCTTC. Its protein is CASSLAGARGNEQFF. The complete variable domain, with remaining parts taken from reference TRBV7-2 and TRBJ2-1, reads GAGVSQSPSNKVTEKGKDVELRCDPISGHTALYWYRQSLGQGLEFLIYFQGNSAPDKSGLPSDRFSAERTGGSVSTLTIQRTQQEDSAVYLCASSLAGARGNEQFFGPGTRLTVL.